This T cell receptor beta chain emerged from a study of blood T cell repertoires in COVID-19. The germline V and J ends were trimmed by 3 bases and 0 bases, with 15 bases remaining between them. Germline loops: CDR1 LGHDT, CDR2 YNNKEL (reference sequence). The CDR3 runs to 17 residues. The data were produced by immunoSEQ multiplex PCR, yet TCRdb's version contains in-frame clones alone and is incomplete. The sample consists of about 220,000 clones, roughly nine tenths of them appearing once. This chain connects TRBV3-1 (or the pseudogene TRBV3-2) to TRBJ1-3; the D gene is possibly TRBD1 (6 bases). The clonotype comes from a woman aged 18-29 years in a cohort exposed to, infected with or recovered from COVID-19 (not recorded which). What was sequenced was PBMCs or T cells enriched from blood (not recorded which). The CDR3 sequence is CASSQGTFGSSGNTIYF. In DNA form, the CDR3 reads TGTGCCAGCAGCCAGGGGACATTCGGAAGCTCTGGAAACACCATATATTTT.